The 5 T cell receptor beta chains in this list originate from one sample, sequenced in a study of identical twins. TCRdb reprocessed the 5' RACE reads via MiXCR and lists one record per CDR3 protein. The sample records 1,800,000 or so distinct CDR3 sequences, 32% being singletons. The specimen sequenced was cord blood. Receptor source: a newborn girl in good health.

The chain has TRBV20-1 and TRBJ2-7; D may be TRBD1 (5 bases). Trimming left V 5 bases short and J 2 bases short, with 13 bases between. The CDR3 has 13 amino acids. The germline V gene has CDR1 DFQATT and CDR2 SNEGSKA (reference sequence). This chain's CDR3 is CSAQFRQTYEQYF. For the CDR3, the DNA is TGCAGTGCTCAATTCCGACAGACCTACGAGCAGTACTTC.

CDR3 sequence reads: CASSQNSPGLAETQYF. In DNA form, the CDR3 reads TGTGCCAGCAGCCAAAATTCCCCGGGACTAGCAGAGACCCAGTACTTC. This chain connects TRBV4-2 to TRBJ2-5, with TRBD2 identical over 9 bases. This CDR3 is built from 16 residues. Trimming at V came to 2 bases and at J to 4 bases, leaving 8 bases not matched to a gene. The germline V gene encodes CDR1 LGHNA and CDR2 YNFKEQ.

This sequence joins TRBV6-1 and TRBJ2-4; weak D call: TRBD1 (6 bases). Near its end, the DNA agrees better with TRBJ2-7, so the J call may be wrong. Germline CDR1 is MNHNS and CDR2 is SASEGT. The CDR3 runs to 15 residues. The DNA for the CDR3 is TGTGCCAGCAACCAACAGGGTATATATTACTACGAGCAGTACTTC. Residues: CASNQQGIYYYEQYF.

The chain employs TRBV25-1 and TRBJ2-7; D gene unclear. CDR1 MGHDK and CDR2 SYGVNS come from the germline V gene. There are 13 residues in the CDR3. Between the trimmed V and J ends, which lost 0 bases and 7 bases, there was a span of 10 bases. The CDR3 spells CASSEYKESEQYF. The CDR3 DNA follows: TGTGCCAGCAGTGAATATAAAGAGAGTGAGCAGTACTTC.

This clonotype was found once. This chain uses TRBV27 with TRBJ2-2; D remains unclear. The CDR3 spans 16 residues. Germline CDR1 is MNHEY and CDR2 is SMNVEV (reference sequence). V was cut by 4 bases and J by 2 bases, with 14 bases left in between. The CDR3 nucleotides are TGTGCCAGCAGTTCTGACACCCGACGAAACACCGGGGAGCTGTTTTTT. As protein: CASSSDTRRNTGELFF.